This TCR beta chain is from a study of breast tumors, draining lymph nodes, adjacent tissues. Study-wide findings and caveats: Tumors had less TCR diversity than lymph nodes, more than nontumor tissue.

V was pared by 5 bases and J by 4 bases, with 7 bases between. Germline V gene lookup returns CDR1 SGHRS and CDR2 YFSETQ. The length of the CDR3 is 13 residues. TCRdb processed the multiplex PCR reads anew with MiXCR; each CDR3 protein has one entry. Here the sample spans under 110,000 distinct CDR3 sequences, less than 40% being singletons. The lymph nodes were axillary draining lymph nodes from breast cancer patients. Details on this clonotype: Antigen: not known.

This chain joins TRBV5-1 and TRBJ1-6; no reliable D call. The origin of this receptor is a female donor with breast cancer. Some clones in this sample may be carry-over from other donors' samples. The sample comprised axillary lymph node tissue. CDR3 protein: CASRNEYNSPLHF. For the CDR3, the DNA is TGCGCCAGCAGAAACGAGTATAATTCACCCCTCCACTTT.